These 10 T cell receptor beta chains were sequenced from one sample in a study of tumor-infiltrating lymphocytes in oesophageal squamous cell carcinoma. TCRdb re-called the PCR reads through MiXCR, storing one row per CDR3 protein. Seen here are 15,000 to 20,000 distinct CDR3 sequences, about 46% observed once, and the top ten hold approximately 44%. Source material: normal esophageal tissue next to the tumor. These receptors were collected from a female donor with esophageal squamous cell carcinoma.

V is TRBV10-2 and J is TRBJ2-5; possibly TRBD1 or TRBD2 for D (5 bases each). This CDR3 is built from 14 residues. V shed 2 bases and J shed 5 bases, with 12 bases lying between them. In germline, CDR1 is WSHSY, CDR2 SAAADI. The chain's CDR3 is CASSEIGGVETQYF. DNA for the CDR3: TGCGCCAGCAGTGAGATTGGGGGAGTGGAGACCCAGTACTTC.

The chain combines TRBV6-1 with TRBJ2-7, with D uncertain. The DNA end is more similar to TRBJ2-1, so the J call may be wrong. Per germline, CDR1 MNHNS and CDR2 SASEGT. The CDR3 covers 13 residues. This CDR3 reads CASSDRIIGEQFF. CDR3 DNA sequence: TGTGCCAGCAGTGATAGGATTATCGGTGAGCAGTTCTTC.

In its sample, this clonotype is medium-sized (0.01 to 0.1%). This chain joins TRBV6-2 or TRBV6-3 and TRBJ1-1; TRBD1 might be the D (6 bases). The V and J ends lost 2 bases and 5 bases respectively, with 15 bases between them. The CDR3 is made up of 15 amino acids. Germline V gene sequence: CDR1 MNHEY, CDR2 SVGEGT. CDR3 amino acids: CASSYRSGVGTEAFF. Written as DNA, the CDR3 is TGTGCCAGCAGTTACCGTTCAGGGGTGGGGACTGAAGCTTTCTTT.

This clonotype was picked up many times. J is TRBJ2-7 and V is TRBV6-4, with 11 positions matching TRBD2. Germline assignment: CDR1 MRHNA and CDR2 SNTAGT. The CDR3 sequence is 15 residues long. The V gene end was trimmed by 3 bases and the J gene end by 2 bases; junction bases not matched to a gene: 3. As DNA, the CDR3 is TGTGCCAGCAGTGAAATAGCGGGAGGGACCTACGAGCAGTACTTC. It is translated as CASSEIAGGTYEQYF.

J is TRBJ1-3 and V is TRBV5-1; D is possibly TRBD1 (5 bases). V was trimmed by 4 bases and J by 4 bases, leaving 12 bases between them. The CDR3 extends over 14 amino acids. Germline V gene sequence: CDR1 SGHRS, CDR2 YFSETQ. Here the CDR3 reads CASSLDTSGNTIYF. The CDR3 DNA reads TGCGCCAGCAGCCTGGACACCTCAGGAAACACCATATATTTT.

The chain has TRBV20-1 and TRBJ1-1; possibly TRBD1 for D (6 bases). CDR3 length equals 13 residues. Trimming stripped 4 bases from V and 1 base from J, with 10 bases between. Germline V CDR1 and CDR2: DFQATT, SNEGSKA (reference sequence). CDR3 bases: TGCAGTGCTATACAGACAGGGAACACTGAAGCTTTCTTT. It yields the protein CSAIQTGNTEAFF.

This rearrangement joins TRBV11-3 to TRBJ2-5, with 10 bases identical to TRBD2. With 5 bases clipped from V and 2 bases from J, the junction kept 5 bases outside the gene matches. The CDR3 has 15 residues. Germline V gives CDR1 SGHNT, CDR2 YENEEA. The CDR3 loop is CASSQGTSDQETQYF. The CDR3 nucleotides read TGTGCCAGCAGCCAAGGGACTAGCGATCAAGAGACCCAGTACTTC.

This chain connects TRBV20-1 to TRBJ1-3, with D possibly matching TRBD1 (5 bases). The V gene lost 6 bases and the J gene lost 4 bases, with 13 bases spanning the gap. CDR3 length: 13 amino acids. Germline V lookup: CDR1 DFQATT, CDR2 SNEGSKA (reference sequence). The CDR3 loop reads CSAEGFPGNTIYF. DNA for the CDR3: TGCAGTGCGGAGGGGTTTCCAGGAAACACCATATATTTT.

The chain employs TRBV15 and TRBJ2-5; 10 bases match TRBD2. Germline lookup yields CDR1 LNHNV and CDR2 YYDKDF (reference sequence). The CDR3 contains 17 residues. With 3 bases clipped from V and 3 bases from J, the junction kept 10 bases outside the gene matches. The CDR3 here is CATSSQAGGPQKETQYF. CDR3 sequence (DNA): TGTGCCACCAGCAGCCAAGCGGGGGGGCCGCAGAAAGAGACCCAGTACTTC.

The CDR3 nucleotides are TGTGCCAGCAGTTACTCGATTGCGGGGCCCAAAAACATTCAGTACTTC. The encoded protein is CASSYSIAGPKNIQYF. V is TRBV6-2 or TRBV6-3 and J is TRBJ2-4, with a weak D call TRBD2 (6 bases). This CDR3 is built from 16 residues. Deletions cut 0 bases from V and 2 bases from J, with 11 bases between. Germline V gene data show CDR1 as MNHEY and CDR2 as SVGEGT.